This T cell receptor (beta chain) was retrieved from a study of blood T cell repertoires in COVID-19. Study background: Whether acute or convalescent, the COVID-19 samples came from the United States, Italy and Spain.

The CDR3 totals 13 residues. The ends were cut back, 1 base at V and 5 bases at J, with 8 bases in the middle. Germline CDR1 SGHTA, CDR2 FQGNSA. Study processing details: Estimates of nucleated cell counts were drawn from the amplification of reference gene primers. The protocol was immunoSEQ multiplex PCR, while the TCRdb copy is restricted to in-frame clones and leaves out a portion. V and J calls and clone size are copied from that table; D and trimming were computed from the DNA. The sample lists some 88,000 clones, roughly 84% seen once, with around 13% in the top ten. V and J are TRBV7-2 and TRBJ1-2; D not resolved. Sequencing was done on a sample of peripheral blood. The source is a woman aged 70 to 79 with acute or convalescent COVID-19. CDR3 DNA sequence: TGTGCCAGCAGCTTAGAGCCCGGGTATGGCTACACCTTC. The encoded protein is CASSLEPGYGYTF.